The rows below give T cell receptor beta chains drawn from one sample of a study of T-cell reconstitution after alpha-beta-depleted transplantation in children. Using its own MiXCR run on the PCR reads, TCRdb lists one record per CDR3 protein. The data show 700,000 to 950,000 distinct CDR3 sequences, 16% seen once. This specimen was PBMCs, mostly from graft donor cells, taken 360 days after TCRalphabeta/CD19-depleted stem cell transplant. The receptor set was obtained from a male patient younger than 18 who had a stem cell transplant for acute lymphoblastic leukemia, so the T cells may come from the graft donor. The CDR3 runs from the conserved cysteine through the conserved F or W. D genes are given only for firm matches. Some rows have no size entry. The others give once, few or many, or a class for an expanded clone.

cdr3_aa: CASSQVGTMNEQFF
cdr3_nt: TGCGCCAGCAGCCAAGTTGGGACTATGAATGAGCAGTTCTTC
v_call: TRBV4-1
j_call: TRBJ2-1
clone_size: few
d_call: TRBD2

cdr3_aa: CASSLNRATANYGYTF
cdr3_nt: TGTGCCAGCAGCTTAAACAGAGCGACTGCTAACTATGGCTACACCTTC
v_call: TRBV7-3
j_call: TRBJ1-2
clone_size: NA
d_call: NA

cdr3_aa: CASSPEGPVGGSPLHF
cdr3_nt: TGCGCCAGCAGCCCGGAGGGACCAGTTGGGGGTTCACCCCTCCACTTT
v_call: TRBV5-1
j_call: TRBJ1-6
clone_size: few
d_call: NA

cdr3_aa: CASSPPTEPEQYF
cdr3_nt: TGTGCCAGCAGCCCACCGACGGAGCCCGAGCAGTACTTC
v_call: TRBV7-9
j_call: TRBJ2-7
clone_size: many
d_call: NA

cdr3_aa: CASSDLGVDVEDTQYF
cdr3_nt: TGCGCCAGCAGTGATCTGGGGGTAGATGTCGAAGATACGCAGTATTTT
v_call: TRBV10-1
j_call: TRBJ2-3
clone_size: NA
d_call: NA

cdr3_aa: CASSAYIRLESSYNEQFF
cdr3_nt: TGTGCCAGCAGCGCCTATATACGACTAGAGAGCTCCTACAATGAGCAGTTCTTC
v_call: TRBV9
j_call: TRBJ2-1
clone_size: many
d_call: NA

cdr3_aa: CASRSDRVKNYGYTF
cdr3_nt: TGTGCCAGCAGAAGTGACAGGGTGAAGAACTATGGCTACACCTTC
v_call: TRBV12-3/TRBV12-4
j_call: TRBJ1-2
clone_size: NA
d_call: TRBD1

cdr3_aa: CASSSPRGGYTEAFF
cdr3_nt: TGTGCCAGCAGTTCCCCTCGGGGAGGGTACACTGAAGCTTTCTTT
v_call: TRBV7-9
j_call: TRBJ1-1
clone_size: NA
d_call: NA

cdr3_aa: CAWSIPTGWAQHF
cdr3_nt: TGTGCCTGGAGTATTCCCACCGGATGGGCCCAGCATTTT
v_call: TRBV30
j_call: TRBJ1-5
clone_size: few
d_call: NA

cdr3_aa: CASSTGPNGFYEQYF
cdr3_nt: TGTGCCAGCAGCACCGGTCCTAATGGGTTCTACGAGCAGTACTTC
v_call: TRBV9
j_call: TRBJ2-7
clone_size: few
d_call: NA

cdr3_aa: CASSPVGGRVNYGYTF
cdr3_nt: TGTGCCAGCTCACCAGTCGGTGGAAGAGTTAACTATGGCTACACCTTC
v_call: TRBV18
j_call: TRBJ1-2
clone_size: few
d_call: NA

cdr3_aa: CAGMDRAISYEQYF
cdr3_nt: TGTGCCGGTATGGACAGGGCTATTTCCTACGAGCAGTACTTC
v_call: TRBV25-1
j_call: TRBJ2-7
clone_size: once
d_call: TRBD1

cdr3_aa: CASSSYSSGNTIYF
cdr3_nt: TGTGCCAGCAGCTCCTATAGCTCTGGAAACACCATATATTTT
v_call: TRBV7-9
j_call: TRBJ1-3
clone_size: NA
d_call: NA

cdr3_aa: CASSLVPGQSQPQHF
cdr3_nt: TGCGCCAGCAGCTTGGTGCCAGGGCAGTCACAGCCCCAGCATTTT
v_call: TRBV5-1
j_call: TRBJ1-5
clone_size: few
d_call: NA

cdr3_aa: CASRKTSGMQTQYF
cdr3_nt: TGTGCCAGCAGGAAGACTAGCGGGATGCAGACCCAGTACTTC
v_call: TRBV6-1
j_call: TRBJ2-5
clone_size: few
d_call: TRBD2

cdr3_aa: CASSPYREPCYEQYF
cdr3_nt: TGCGCCAGCAGCCCATACAGGGAACCCTGCTACGAGCAGTACTTC
v_call: TRBV23-1
j_call: TRBJ2-7
clone_size: NA
d_call: NA

cdr3_aa: CASSLVKAVGYTF
cdr3_nt: TGTGCCAGCAGCTTAGTCAAGGCGGTTGGCTACACCTTC
v_call: TRBV7-2
j_call: TRBJ1-2
clone_size: few
d_call: NA

cdr3_aa: CASSKSNEQYF
cdr3_nt: TGTGCCAGCAGTAAGAGTAACGAGCAGTACTTC
v_call: TRBV12-3/TRBV12-4
j_call: TRBJ2-7
clone_size: many
d_call: NA

cdr3_aa: CASSLVESGGTEAFF
cdr3_nt: TGTGCCAGCAGCTTAGTGGAGTCAGGCGGCACTGAAGCTTTCTTT
v_call: TRBV7-9
j_call: TRBJ1-1
clone_size: NA
d_call: NA

cdr3_aa: CASSLLIVGLGHGTQYF
cdr3_nt: TGCGCCAGCAGCTTGTTGATTGTGGGACTGGGCCATGGAACCCAGTACTTC
v_call: TRBV5-1
j_call: TRBJ2-5
clone_size: few
d_call: NA

cdr3_aa: CASSVGGIEDSPLHF
cdr3_nt: TGTGCCAGCAGCGTAGGGGGGATCGAGGATTCACCCCTCCACTTT
v_call: TRBV9
j_call: TRBJ1-6
clone_size: few
d_call: NA

cdr3_aa: CASSETQSGRADEQYF
cdr3_nt: TGTGCCAGCAGTGAAACGCAAAGCGGGAGGGCCGACGAGCAGTACTTC
v_call: TRBV2
j_call: TRBJ2-7
clone_size: few
d_call: TRBD2

cdr3_aa: CASSSRDLLANYGYTF
cdr3_nt: TGTGCCAGCAGCTCCCGGGACCTCCTCGCCAACTATGGCTACACCTTC
v_call: TRBV13
j_call: TRBJ1-2
clone_size: NA
d_call: NA

cdr3_aa: CASTFQDRGHEQFF
cdr3_nt: TGTGCCAGCACCTTTCAAGACAGGGGGCATGAGCAGTTCTTC
v_call: TRBV12-3/TRBV12-4
j_call: TRBJ2-1
clone_size: NA
d_call: TRBD1

cdr3_aa: CAISESTARNEQFF
cdr3_nt: TGTGCCATCAGTGAGTCGACAGCCCGCAATGAGCAGTTCTTC
v_call: TRBV10-3
j_call: TRBJ2-1
clone_size: many
d_call: NA

cdr3_aa: CASSQVWSRADTQYF
cdr3_nt: TGTGCCAGCAGCCAAGTTTGGAGTCGTGCAGATACGCAGTATTTT
v_call: TRBV3-1
j_call: TRBJ2-3
clone_size: few
d_call: NA

cdr3_aa: CASSQVRTEETQYF
cdr3_nt: TGCGCCAGCAGCCAAGTGAGAACAGAAGAGACCCAGTACTTC
v_call: TRBV4-1
j_call: TRBJ2-5
clone_size: NA
d_call: NA

cdr3_aa: CASSTSGDYNEQFF
cdr3_nt: TGTGCCAGCTCGACTAGCGGAGACTACAATGAGCAGTTCTTC
v_call: TRBV7-3
j_call: TRBJ2-1
clone_size: NA
d_call: TRBD2

cdr3_aa: CATSGHASTDTQYF
cdr3_nt: TGTGCCACCAGTGGACACGCGAGCACAGATACGCAGTATTTT
v_call: TRBV24-1
j_call: TRBJ2-3
clone_size: NA
d_call: NA

cdr3_aa: CASSVGSSVYEQYF
cdr3_nt: TGTGCCAGCAGCGTAGGGTCTAGCGTCTACGAGCAGTACTTC
v_call: TRBV9
j_call: TRBJ2-7
clone_size: few
d_call: NA

cdr3_aa: CASSPHRDRGTYNEQFF
cdr3_nt: TGCGCCAGCAGCCCACACAGGGACAGGGGCACCTACAATGAGCAGTTCTTC
v_call: TRBV5-1
j_call: TRBJ2-1
clone_size: few
d_call: TRBD1

cdr3_aa: CASSLDRVGSYNEQFF
cdr3_nt: TGTGCCAGCAGCTTAGACAGGGTAGGCTCCTACAATGAGCAGTTCTTC
v_call: TRBV5-6
j_call: TRBJ2-1
clone_size: NA
d_call: TRBD1

cdr3_aa: CASSVLGGSTNEKLFF
cdr3_nt: TGCGCCAGCAGCGTCCTAGGAGGATCGACTAATGAAAAACTGTTTTTT
v_call: TRBV5-1
j_call: TRBJ1-4
clone_size: few
d_call: NA

cdr3_aa: CASSPFGQLNTEAFF
cdr3_nt: TGTGCCAGCAGCCCCTTTGGGCAGTTGAACACTGAAGCTTTCTTT
v_call: TRBV13
j_call: TRBJ1-1
clone_size: NA
d_call: NA

cdr3_aa: CSANGYTF
cdr3_nt: TGCAGTGCTAATGGCTACACCTTC
v_call: TRBV20-1
j_call: TRBJ1-2
clone_size: few
d_call: NA

cdr3_aa: CASSLGTQEGQPQHF
cdr3_nt: TGTGCCAGCAGCTTAGGGACCCAGGAGGGTCAGCCCCAGCATTTT
v_call: TRBV7-9
j_call: TRBJ1-5
clone_size: few
d_call: NA

cdr3_aa: CATSRRGGRWETQYF
cdr3_nt: TGTGCCACCAGCAGACGCGGGGGGAGGTGGGAGACCCAGTACTTC
v_call: TRBV15
j_call: TRBJ2-5
clone_size: NA
d_call: TRBD2

cdr3_aa: CASSVTGPGELFF
cdr3_nt: TGTGCCAGCAGTGTTACAGGGCCCGGGGAGCTGTTTTTT
v_call: TRBV25-1
j_call: TRBJ2-2
clone_size: NA
d_call: NA

cdr3_aa: CASSSVIATLANYGYTF
cdr3_nt: TGTGCCAGCAGCTCAGTAATCGCTACCTTAGCTAACTATGGCTACACCTTC
v_call: TRBV7-9
j_call: TRBJ1-2
clone_size: few
d_call: NA

cdr3_aa: CATSRDPGLAGLEQFF
cdr3_nt: TGTGCCACCAGCAGAGACCCGGGACTAGCGGGACTCGAGCAGTTCTTC
v_call: TRBV15
j_call: TRBJ2-1
clone_size: few
d_call: TRBD2

cdr3_aa: CASSLGQGSSPLHF
cdr3_nt: TGTGCCAGCAGCTTAGGACAGGGAAGCTCACCCCTCCACTTT
v_call: TRBV7-9
j_call: TRBJ1-6
clone_size: few
d_call: TRBD1

cdr3_aa: CASSQSGLNTGELFF
cdr3_nt: TGCGCCAGCAGCCAATCGGGGTTGAACACCGGGGAGCTGTTTTTT
v_call: TRBV4-1
j_call: TRBJ2-2
clone_size: few
d_call: NA

cdr3_aa: CASSPSPLNEQFF
cdr3_nt: TGTGCCAGCAGTCCAAGCCCCCTAAATGAGCAGTTCTTC
v_call: TRBV27
j_call: TRBJ2-1
clone_size: few
d_call: NA